The subject of this entry is one T cell receptor (beta chain). This CDR3 has 15 residues. Germline values: CDR1 LGHNA, CDR2 YNFKEQ. Trimming removed 0 bases from V and 4 bases from J; junction bases left unmatched: 5. These data come from a study of blood T cell repertoires in COVID-19. Sequencing used immunoSEQ multiplex PCR; TCRdb keeps in-frame clones, though not all of them. Found here are roughly 60,000 clones, about 83% of them singletons; the top ten hold approximately 3.5%. Sequencing was done on a sample of peripheral blood. This chain connects TRBV4-2 to TRBJ1-1; TRBD1 matches 7 bases. This clonotype originated in an elderly woman with acute or convalescent COVID-19. The CDR3 region is CASSQDGGGGTEAFF. CDR3 coding DNA: TGTGCCAGCAGCCAAGATGGAGGGGGCGGCACTGAAGCTTTCTTT.